This T cell receptor (beta chain) is from a study of post-analysis software for immune sequencing data. Study information: Several disease courses (relapsing-remitting, secondary progressive and progressive-relapsing) of multiple sclerosis were included.

Germline V CDR1 and CDR2: SNHLY, FYNNEI. The CDR3 contains 12 residues. In regard to this clonotype: Its antigen remains unknown. A junction end diverges from the germline sequence, so it may reflect a read error.

Points from the study as a whole: Under F measure analysis, samples from one preparation batch co-clustered strongly. Controls significantly exceeded multiple sclerosis patients in normalized Chao1 diversity. When patients were compared with controls, four or five TRBV segments were more frequent, TRBV5-6, TRBV5-1 and TRBV20-1 among them.

Unique molecular identifiers were present in the TCR beta cDNA libraries. From the PCR reads, TCRdb called clonotypes with MiXCR, one entry per CDR3 protein. The data contain hundreds of thousands of distinct CDR3 sequences, roughly 27% of them seen just once; the ten biggest clones take up around 0.6%. The chain recombines TRBV2 with TRBJ2-5; D call uncertain. The material sequenced was blood. The clonotype was recovered from a girl between 5 and 17 years old with multiple sclerosis. CDR3 amino acids: CASSVDSFLQDF. Here the CDR3 DNA reads TGTGCCAGCAGTGTCGACTCCTTTTTGCAGGACTTC.